The clone carrying this TCR beta chain occurred a few times. Trimming removed 2 bases at V and 9 bases at J, with 14 bases between. The germline CDR1 and CDR2 sequences are MNHNS and SASEGT. This CDR3 region has 14 residues. This sample was included in a study of blood T cell repertoires in COVID-19. In the authors' workflow: Counts of nucleated cells, estimated from reference gene primer amplification, were obtained. TCRdb's table, derived via immunoSEQ multiplex PCR, lists solely in-frame clones and lacks some. Clone size and V and J calls were adopted from that table, with D and trimming inferred from the DNA. The sample yields about 150,000 clones, 70% to 80% seen once.

The sample was PBMCs or T cells enriched from blood (not recorded which). V and J are TRBV6-1 and TRBJ2-1, with a tentative D call TRBD1 (6 bases). This receptor was obtained from a woman in her sixties or seventies in a cohort exposed to, infected with or recovered from COVID-19 (not recorded which). The CDR3, as DNA: TGTGCCAGCAGTGAATACAGGGTTATGTCTGAGCAGTTCTTC. Amino acids: CASSEYRVMSEQFF.